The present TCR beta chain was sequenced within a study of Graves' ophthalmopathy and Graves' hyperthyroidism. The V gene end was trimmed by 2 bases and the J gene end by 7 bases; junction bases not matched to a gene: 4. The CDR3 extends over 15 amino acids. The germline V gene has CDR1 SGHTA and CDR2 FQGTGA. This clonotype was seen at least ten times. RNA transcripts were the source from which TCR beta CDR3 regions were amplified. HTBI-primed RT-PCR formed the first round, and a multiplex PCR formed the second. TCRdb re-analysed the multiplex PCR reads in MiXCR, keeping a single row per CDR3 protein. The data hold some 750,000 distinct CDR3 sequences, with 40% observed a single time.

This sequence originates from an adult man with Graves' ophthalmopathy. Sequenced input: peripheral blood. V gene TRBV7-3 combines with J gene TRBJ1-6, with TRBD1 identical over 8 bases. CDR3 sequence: CASSLGQGLNSPLHF. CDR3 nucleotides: TGTGCCAGCAGCTTAGGACAGGGCCTAAATTCACCCCTCCACTTT. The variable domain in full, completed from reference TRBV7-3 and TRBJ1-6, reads GAGVSQTPSNKVTEKGKYVELRCDPISGHTALYWYRQSLGQGPEFLIYFQGTGAADDSGLPNDRFFAVRPEGSVSTLKIQRTERGDSAVYLCASSLGQGLNSPLHFGNGTRLTVT.